This TCR beta chain was retrieved from a study of cytomegalovirus exposure and HLA in healthy donors. For the study at large: An earlier analysis identified under 130 million unique TCR beta sequences in some 170 million T cells. Study outcomes and limitations: Reports state that TCR beta sequences accurately predicted most subjects' HLA-A and HLA-B alleles. Later examination showed HLA-associated TCR beta chains had greater clonal expansion than equally common others.

The V gene end was trimmed by 2 bases and the J gene end by 6 bases; junction bases not matched to a gene: 7. CDR3 size: 15 residues. In germline, CDR1 is SGHNT, CDR2 YYREEE (reference sequence). This PCR relied on a set of 60 Vbeta primers and 13 Jbeta primers. Method: immunoSEQ multiplex PCR; TCRdb's copy keeps in-frame clones and lacks some. The table includes about 190,000 clones, around four fifths detected once. As for this clone: Its antigen is not known.

The sequencing input was PBMCs. The clonotype comes from a man in his forties in good health and CMV-seropositive. V usage is TRBV5-4 and J usage is TRBJ2-1, with TRBD1 identical over 8 bases. CDR3: CASSLLGQATNEQFF. CDR3 coding DNA: TGTGCCAGCAGCTTACTGGGACAGGCAACCAATGAGCAGTTCTTC. Full variable domain (outside the CDR3, taken from reference TRBV5-4 and TRBJ2-1): ETGVTQSPTHLIKTRGQQVTLRCSSQSGHNTVSWYQQALGQGPQFIFQYYREEENGRGNFPPRFSGLQFPNYSSELNVNALELDDSALYLCASSLLGQATNEQFFGPGTRLTVL.